The clone carrying this T cell receptor (beta chain) was detected a few times. Its antigen is unknown. The sample belongs to a study of identical twins. Points from the study as a whole: The study reached conclusions through statistical analysis that was cross-sectional, not following the same donors. Memory repertoires lacked the insertion deficit that abundant cord blood beta clonotypes showed.

TCRdb reprocessed the 5' RACE reads with MiXCR, giving one entry per CDR3 protein. The sample consists of 450,000 or so distinct CDR3 sequences, 14% of them appearing once. CDR1 is DFQATT, CDR2 SNEGSKA, per germline (reference sequence). The V gene lost 0 bases and the J gene lost 8 bases, with 16 bases spanning the gap. The CDR3 sequence is 15 residues long. In addition, the sample was reused for a study of yellow fever vaccine responses in identical twins.

The chain combines TRBV20-1 with TRBJ2-2, with D perhaps being TRBD1 or TRBD2 (5 bases each). The sample taken for sequencing was CD4+ T cells sorted from blood. The TCR comes from a woman younger than 35 in good health. CDR3 sequence (DNA): TGCAGTGCTAGAGAAACGGGACCTGCCAAGGGGGAGCTGTTTTTT. Translation: CSARETGPAKGELFF.